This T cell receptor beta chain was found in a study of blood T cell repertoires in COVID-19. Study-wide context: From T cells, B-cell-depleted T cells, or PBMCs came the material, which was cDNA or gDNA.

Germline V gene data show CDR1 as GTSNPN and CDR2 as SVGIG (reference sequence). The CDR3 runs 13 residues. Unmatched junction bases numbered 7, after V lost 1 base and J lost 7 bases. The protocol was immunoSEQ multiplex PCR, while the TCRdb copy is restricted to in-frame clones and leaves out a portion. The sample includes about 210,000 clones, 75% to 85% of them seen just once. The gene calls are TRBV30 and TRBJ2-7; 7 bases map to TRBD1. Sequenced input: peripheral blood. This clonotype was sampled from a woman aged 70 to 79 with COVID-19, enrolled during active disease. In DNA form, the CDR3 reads TGTGCCTGGAGTGGGGACAGTTTACGAGAGCAGTACTTC. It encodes CAWSGDSLREQYF. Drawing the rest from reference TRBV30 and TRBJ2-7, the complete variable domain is SQTIHQWPATLVQPVGSPLSLECTVEGTSNPNLYWYRQAAGRGLQLLFYSVGIGQISSEVPQNLSASRPQDRQFILSSKKLLLSDSGFYLCAWSGDSLREQYFGPGTRLTVT.